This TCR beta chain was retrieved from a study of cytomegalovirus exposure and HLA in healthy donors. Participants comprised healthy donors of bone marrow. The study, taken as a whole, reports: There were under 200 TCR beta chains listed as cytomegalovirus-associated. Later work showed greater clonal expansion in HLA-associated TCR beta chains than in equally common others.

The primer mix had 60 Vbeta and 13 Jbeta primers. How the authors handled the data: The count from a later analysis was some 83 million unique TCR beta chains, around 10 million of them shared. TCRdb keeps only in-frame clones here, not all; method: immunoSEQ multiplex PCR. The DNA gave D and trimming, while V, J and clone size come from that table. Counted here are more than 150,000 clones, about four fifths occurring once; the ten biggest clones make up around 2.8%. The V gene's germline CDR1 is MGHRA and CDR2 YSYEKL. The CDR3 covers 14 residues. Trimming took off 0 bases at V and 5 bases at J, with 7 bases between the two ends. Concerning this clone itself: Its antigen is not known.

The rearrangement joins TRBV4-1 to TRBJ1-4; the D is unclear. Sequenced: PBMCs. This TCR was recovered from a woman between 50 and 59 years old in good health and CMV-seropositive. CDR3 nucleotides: TGCGCCAGCAGCCAAGATTACAGCAATGAAAAACTGTTTTTT. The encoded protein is CASSQDYSNEKLFF.